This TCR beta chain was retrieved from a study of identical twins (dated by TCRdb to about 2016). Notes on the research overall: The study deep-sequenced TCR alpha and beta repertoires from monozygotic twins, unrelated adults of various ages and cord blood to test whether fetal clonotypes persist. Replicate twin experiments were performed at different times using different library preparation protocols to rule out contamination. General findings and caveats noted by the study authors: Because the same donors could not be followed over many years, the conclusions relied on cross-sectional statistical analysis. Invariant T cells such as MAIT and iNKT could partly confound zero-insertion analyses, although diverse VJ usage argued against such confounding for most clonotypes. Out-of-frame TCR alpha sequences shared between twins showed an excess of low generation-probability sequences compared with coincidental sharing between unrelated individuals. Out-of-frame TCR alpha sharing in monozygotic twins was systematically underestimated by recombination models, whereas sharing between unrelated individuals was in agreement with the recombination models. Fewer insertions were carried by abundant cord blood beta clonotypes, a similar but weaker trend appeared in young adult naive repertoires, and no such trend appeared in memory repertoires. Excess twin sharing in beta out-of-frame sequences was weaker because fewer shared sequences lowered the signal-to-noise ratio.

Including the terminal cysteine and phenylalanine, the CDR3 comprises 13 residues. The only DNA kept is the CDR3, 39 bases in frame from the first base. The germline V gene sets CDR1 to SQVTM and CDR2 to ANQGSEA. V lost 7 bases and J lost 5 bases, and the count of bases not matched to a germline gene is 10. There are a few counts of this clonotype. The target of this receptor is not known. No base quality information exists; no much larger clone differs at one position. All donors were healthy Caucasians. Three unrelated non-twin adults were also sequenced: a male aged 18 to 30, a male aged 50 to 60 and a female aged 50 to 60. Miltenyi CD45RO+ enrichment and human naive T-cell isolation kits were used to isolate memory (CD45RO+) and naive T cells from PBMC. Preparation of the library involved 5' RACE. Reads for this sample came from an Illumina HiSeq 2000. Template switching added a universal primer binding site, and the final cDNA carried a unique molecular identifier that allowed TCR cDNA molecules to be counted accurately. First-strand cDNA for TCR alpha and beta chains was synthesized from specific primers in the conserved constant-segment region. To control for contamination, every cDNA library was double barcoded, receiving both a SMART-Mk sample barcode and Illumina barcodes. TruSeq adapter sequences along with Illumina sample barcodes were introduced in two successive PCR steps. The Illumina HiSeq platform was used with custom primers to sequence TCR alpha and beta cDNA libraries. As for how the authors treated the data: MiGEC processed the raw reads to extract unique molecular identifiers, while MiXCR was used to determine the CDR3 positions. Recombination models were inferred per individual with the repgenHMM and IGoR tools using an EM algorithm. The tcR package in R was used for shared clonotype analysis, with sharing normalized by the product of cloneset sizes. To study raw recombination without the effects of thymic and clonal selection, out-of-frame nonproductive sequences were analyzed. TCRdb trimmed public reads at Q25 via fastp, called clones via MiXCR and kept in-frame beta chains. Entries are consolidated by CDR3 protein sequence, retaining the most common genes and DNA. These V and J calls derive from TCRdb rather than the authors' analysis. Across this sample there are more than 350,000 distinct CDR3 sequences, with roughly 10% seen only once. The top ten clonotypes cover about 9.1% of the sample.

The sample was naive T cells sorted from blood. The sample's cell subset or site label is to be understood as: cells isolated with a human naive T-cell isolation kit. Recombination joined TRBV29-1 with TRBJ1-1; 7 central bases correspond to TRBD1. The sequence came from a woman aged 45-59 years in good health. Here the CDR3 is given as CSAGLTGDTEAFF. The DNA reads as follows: TGCAGCGCCGGACTAACAGGGGATACTGAAGCTTTCTTT.